These T cell receptor beta chains were read from a single sample in a study of T cell responses to AZD1222 COVID-19 vaccine. Clones were sequenced by immunoSEQ multiplex PCR, and TCRdb holds only the in-frame ones, with some missing. Among approximately 150,000 clones, 75% to 90% were seen once, and the ten largest hold 2% to 3%. The sample here was peripheral blood, taken on day 0 of AZD1222 vaccination. The receptors originated from an adult in good health. Each CDR3 is given with its conserved first and last residue. D genes are given only for firm matches. Clone size, where shown, is once, few, many, or a class for clones that have expanded.

>.|14|.|TRBV6-2/TRBV6-3|TRBJ2-4
CASSDNLPGNIQYF
TGTGCCAGCAGTGACAATCTTCCGGGAAACATTCAGTACTTC
>.|15|.|TRBV30|TRBJ1-5
CAWSEGYVSNQPQHF
TGTGCCTGGAGTGAGGGGTATGTGAGCAATCAGCCCCAGCATTTT
>once|16|TRBD1|TRBV7-2|TRBJ2-3
CASSFRQGAPTDTQYF
TGTGCCAGCAGCTTCCGACAGGGAGCGCCCACAGATACGCAGTATTTT
>.|13|.|TRBV5-4|TRBJ2-4
CASSLVGTDIQYF
TGTGCCAGCAGCTTGGTCGGAACGGACATTCAGTACTTC
>.|15|.|TRBV5-6|TRBJ2-7
CASVQSASKLYEQYF
TGTGCCAGCGTCCAGTCTGCATCAAAGCTCTACGAGCAGTACTTC
>.|16|.|TRBV28|TRBJ2-1
CASSLTGPGSYNEQFF
TGTGCCAGCAGTCTTACAGGGCCGGGCTCCTACAATGAGCAGTTCTTC
>.|18|.|TRBV27|TRBJ1-1
CASSPTWGRELAGTEAFF
TGTGCCAGCAGCCCCACTTGGGGGAGGGAACTAGCGGGCACTGAAGCTTTCTTT
>.|14|TRBD2|TRBV6-5|TRBJ2-7
CASQPYGTSYEQYF
TGTGCCAGCCAACCGTATGGGACTAGCTACGAGCAGTACTTC
>.|13|.|TRBV11-3|TRBJ2-1
CASSPTRSGEQFF
TGTGCCAGCAGCCCGACCCGGTCAGGTGAGCAGTTCTTC
>many|17|.|TRBV27|TRBJ2-3
CASSLFPLTRNTDTQYF
TGTGCCAGCAGTTTATTTCCTCTAACAAGGAATACAGATACGCAGTATTTT
>few|15|.|TRBV4-1|TRBJ2-3
CASSQFLRYTDTQYF
TGCGCCAGCAGCCAATTTCTGCGGTACACAGATACGCAGTATTTT
>few|13|.|TRBV30|TRBJ1-1
CAWSVHRNTEAFF
TGTGCCTGGAGTGTACACAGGAACACTGAAGCTTTCTTT
>.|13|.|TRBV5-6|TRBJ1-2
CASSLDRYYGYTF
TGTGCCAGCAGCCTTGACAGGTATTATGGCTACACCTTC
>.|16|.|TRBV2|TRBJ2-7
CASSEPGAPSSYEQYF
TGTGCCAGCAGTGAACCGGGGGCGCCGAGCTCCTACGAGCAGTACTTC
>.|13|.|TRBV5-4|TRBJ2-1
CASGLRNYNEQFF
TGTGCCAGCGGCCTAAGGAACTACAATGAGCAGTTCTTC
>.|14|.|TRBV19|TRBJ2-7
CASSIDQGTYEQYF
TGTGCCAGTAGTATAGATCAGGGGACCTACGAGCAGTACTTC
>.|11|.|TRBV28|TRBJ1-2
CASSINYGYTF
TGTGCCAGCAGTATTAACTATGGCTACACCTTC
>.|13|.|TRBV19|TRBJ1-5
CASSIGFGSPQHF
TGTGCCAGTAGTATAGGATTCGGTAGCCCCCAGCATTTT
>.|15|.|TRBV19|TRBJ1-1
CASSIGGRAGTEAFF
TGTGCCAGTAGTATAGGGGGACGGGCAGGCACTGAAGCTTTCTTT
>few|13|.|TRBV18|TRBJ2-7
CASSPVGSYEQYF
TGTGCCAGCTCACCAGTCGGATCCTACGAGCAGTACTTC
>.|22|TRBD2|TRBV7-8|TRBJ2-1
CASSLRPPYGLAGGNFSNEQFF
TGTGCCAGCAGCTTACGGCCCCCCTATGGACTAGCGGGGGGGAATTTCAGCAATGAGCAGTTCTTC
>.|13|.|TRBV27|TRBJ2-7
CASSFNSGYEQYF
TGTGCCAGCAGTTTTAATTCAGGCTACGAGCAGTACTTC
>few|15|.|TRBV24-1|TRBJ2-2
CATSSRRGNTGELFF
TGTGCCACCAGTTCGCGACGGGGGAACACCGGGGAGCTGTTTTTT
>.|15|TRBD2|TRBV30|TRBJ2-1
CAWSPVAGGLNEQFF
TGTGCCTGGAGTCCCGTAGCGGGAGGATTAAATGAGCAGTTCTTC
>.|14|.|TRBV2|TRBJ1-5
CASSEGRAVQPQHF
TGTGCCAGCAGTGAGGGCAGGGCGGTTCAGCCCCAGCATTTT
>.|15|.|TRBV4-2|TRBJ2-3
CASSADSPQTDTQYF
TGTGCCAGCAGCGCGGACTCTCCCCAGACAGATACGCAGTATTTT
>.|15|.|TRBV13|TRBJ1-1
CASSPSLTAAREAFF
TGTGCCAGCAGCCCTTCCCTGACCGCTGCCCGTGAAGCTTTCTTT
>.|13|TRBD1|TRBV28|TRBJ1-2
CASRWDRGNGYTF
TGTGCCAGCAGATGGGACAGGGGGAACGGCTACACCTTC
>.|14|TRBD1|TRBV27|TRBJ1-2
CASRRTGGNYGYTF
TGTGCCAGCAGAAGGACAGGGGGAAACTATGGCTACACCTTC
>.|15|.|TRBV3-1/TRBV3-2|TRBJ1-1
CASSQARALNTEAFF
TGTGCCAGCAGCCAAGCTAGGGCGCTGAACACTGAAGCTTTCTTT
>.|15|TRBD1|TRBV3-1/TRBV3-2|TRBJ1-1
CASSQGTGLNTEAFF
TGTGCCAGCAGCCAAGGGACAGGGTTGAACACTGAAGCTTTCTTT
>.|17|TRBD2|TRBV6-6|TRBJ2-7
CASSPRDRTSGRREQYF
TGTGCCAGCAGTCCACGGGACAGGACTAGCGGGAGGCGCGAGCAGTACTTC
>.|13|.|TRBV11-3|TRBJ1-1
CASSLRGDTEAFF
TGTGCCAGCAGCTTACGAGGTGACACTGAAGCTTTCTTT
>.|16|.|TRBV15|TRBJ2-1
CATSRGTRSSYNEQFF
TGTGCCACCAGCAGGGGAACTAGAAGCTCCTACAATGAGCAGTTCTTC
>.|15|.|TRBV19|TRBJ1-5
CASTTRGGSDQPQHF
TGTGCCAGTACCACCCGGGGGGGGTCTGATCAGCCCCAGCATTTT
>.|11|.|TRBV29-1|TRBJ1-2
CSVHSGDGYTF
TGCAGCGTTCATTCGGGTGATGGCTACACCTTC
>.|16|.|TRBV4-1|TRBJ2-7
CASSQDSTGGSYEQYF
TGCGCCAGCAGCCAAGATTCGACAGGCGGCTCCTACGAGCAGTACTTC
>.|12|.|TRBV6-5|TRBJ2-1
CASRGWRNEQFF
TGTGCCAGCAGGGGCTGGCGGAATGAGCAGTTCTTC
>.|14|.|TRBV5-1|TRBJ1-5
CASREFQGSQPQHF
TGCGCCAGCAGAGAATTTCAGGGGTCTCAGCCCCAGCATTTT
>few|16|TRBD1|TRBV5-1|TRBJ1-4
CASSFTGGTSNEKLFF
TGCGCCAGCAGCTTTACAGGGGGCACCTCCAATGAAAAACTGTTTTTT
>once|15|.|TRBV3-1/TRBV3-2|TRBJ1-2
CASSRGSGINYGYTF
TGTGCCAGCAGCCGAGGATCGGGTATAAACTATGGCTACACCTTC
>.|14|TRBD2|TRBV30|TRBJ2-3
CAWDLAGWADTQYF
TGTGCCTGGGACCTAGCGGGATGGGCAGATACGCAGTATTTT
>few|15|.|TRBV7-8|TRBJ1-1
CASSLLEGVNTEAFF
TGTGCCAGCAGCTTGCTCGAGGGAGTGAACACTGAAGCTTTCTTT
>.|16|TRBD1|TRBV7-9|TRBJ1-3
CASSIGQGAPGNTIYF
TGTGCCAGCAGCATCGGACAGGGGGCACCTGGAAACACCATATATTTT
>.|17|.|TRBV5-1|TRBJ2-3
CASSPPQASTLTDTQYF
TGCGCCAGCAGCCCCCCCCAGGCCTCCACGCTCACAGATACGCAGTATTTT
>.|15|TRBD1|TRBV5-6|TRBJ1-1
CASSLGGQGYTEAFF
TGTGCCAGCAGCTTGGGTGGACAGGGGTACACTGAAGCTTTCTTT
>.|14|.|TRBV5-1|TRBJ1-1
CASSRTVRDTEAFF
TGCGCCAGCAGCAGGACAGTTAGGGACACTGAAGCTTTCTTT
>.|13|TRBD1|TRBV25-1|TRBJ1-1
CASTGQGQTEAFF
TGTGCCAGCACGGGACAGGGACAGACTGAAGCTTTCTTT
>.|14|TRBD1|TRBV11-3|TRBJ1-6
CASSSGQGRSPLHF
TGTGCCAGCAGCTCGGGACAGGGTAGGTCACCCCTCCACTTT
>.|16|.|TRBV6-6|TRBJ1-6
CASSRDRRSYNSPLHF
TGTGCCAGCAGTCGCGACAGGCGCTCCTATAATTCACCCCTCCACTTT
>once|15|TRBD2|TRBV28|TRBJ2-7
CASTDRKRGPYEQYF
TGTGCCAGCACGGATAGAAAGCGGGGGCCCTACGAGCAGTACTTC
>.|14|.|TRBV6-5|TRBJ1-5
CASSPTNSNQPQHF
TGTGCCAGCAGTCCCACAAATAGCAATCAGCCCCAGCATTTT
>.|13|.|TRBV3-1/TRBV3-2|TRBJ1-1
CASSQGANTEAFF
TGTGCCAGCAGCCAAGGGGCGAACACTGAAGCTTTCTTT
>.|15|.|TRBV5-4|TRBJ2-2
CASSLGSWNTGELFF
TGTGCCAGCAGCTTAGGCTCTTGGAACACCGGGGAGCTGTTTTTT
>.|15|.|TRBV2|TRBJ2-3
CASSEPGELADTQYF
TGTGCCAGCAGTGAACCGGGAGAGTTAGCAGATACGCAGTATTTT
>.|14|.|TRBV5-1|TRBJ2-3
CASSPEIRWDTQYF
TGCGCCAGCAGCCCCGAGATCCGCTGGGATACGCAGTATTTT
>.|16|TRBD1|TRBV3-1/TRBV3-2|TRBJ2-4
CASSPTGTLAKNIQYF
TGTGCCAGCAGCCCGACAGGGACCCTAGCCAAAAACATTCAGTACTTC